What follows are 15 T cell receptor beta chains derived from one specimen sequenced in a study of monozygotic twins with inflammatory bowel disease. TCRdb re-called the 5' RACE reads and shows each CDR3 protein once, DNA omitted. The sample shows approximately 330,000 distinct CDR3 sequences, and roughly 2% sits with its ten largest clones. Sample: blood. These receptors originate from a human donor with ulcerative colitis or Crohn's disease, or a healthy co-twin of an affected twin (not recorded which).

The chain recombines TRBV6-2 or TRBV6-3 with TRBJ2-1; TCRdb designates TRBD2, a call that cannot be tested without DNA. CDR3 size: 13 residues. From germline, CDR1 is MNHEY and CDR2 SVGEGT. The CDR3 protein is CASSTTRLGEQFF.

V usage is TRBV4-3 and J usage is TRBJ2-7. The CDR3 is 17 amino acids. Germline CDR1 reads LGHNA; CDR2 reads YSLEER. The CDR3 sequence is CASSQVISGQVGNEQYF.

The rearrangement uses TRBV15 and TRBJ2-1; TCRdb outputs TRBD2, but without DNA this stays unchecked. The CDR3 is 17 amino acids. Germline V gene sequence: CDR1 LNHNV, CDR2 YYDKDF (reference sequence). This CDR3 reads CATSRNLGTNAPNEQFF.

This chain's CDR3 is CASSLIYREGNTIYF. The genes are TRBV7-2 and TRBJ1-3; with no DNA, the TCRdb D assignment of TRBD1 cannot be verified. The CDR3 length is 15 residues. Germline V gene lookup returns CDR1 SGHTA and CDR2 FQGNSA.

The chain is built from TRBV7-2 and TRBJ1-1. Germline loops: CDR1 SGHTA, CDR2 FQGNSA. The CDR3 consists of 13 residues. Here the CDR3 reads CASSLTRDTEAFF.

This rearrangement joins TRBV7-2 to TRBJ1-5; the D call of TRBD1 rests on TCRdb alone, since no DNA is present to check it. Germline-derived CDR1 and CDR2 are SGHTA and FQGNSA. The CDR3 is made up of 17 amino acids. This CDR3 reads CASSFQKNRGYNQPQHF.

V and J are TRBV7-9 and TRBJ2-1; TCRdb's assignment of TRBD2 cannot be checked, as there is no DNA. The CDR3 totals 17 residues. The germline V gene has CDR1 SEHNR and CDR2 FQNEAQ (reference sequence). CDR3: CASSRLAGETSYNEQFF. The whole variable domain, remainder taken from reference TRBV7-9 and TRBJ2-1, is DTGVSQNPRHKITKRGQNVTFRCDPISEHNRLYWYRQTLGQGPEFLTYFQNEAQLEKSRLLSDRFSAERPKGSFSTLEIQRTEQGDSAMYLCASSRLAGETSYNEQFFGPGTRLTVL.

This chain connects TRBV9 to TRBJ1-1. Germline V gene sequence: CDR1 SGDLS, CDR2 YYNGEE. This CDR3 has 14 amino acids. The CDR3 sequence: CASSVVGESTEAFF.

The chain links TRBV7-2 to TRBJ1-2. Per germline, CDR1 SGHTA and CDR2 FQGNSA. This CDR3 region has 13 residues. The chain's CDR3 is CASSLSSGYGYTF.

The CDR3 sequence is CSADLPGHILGEQFF. The chain links TRBV20-1 to TRBJ2-1; TCRdb returns TRBD1, unconfirmable since there is no DNA. CDR3 length: 15 residues. CDR1 is DFQATT, CDR2 SNEGSKA, per germline (reference sequence).

This chain uses TRBV28 with TRBJ1-2; TCRdb proposes TRBD1, but this gene call is untestable without DNA. CDR3 size: 15 residues. CDR1 MDHEN and CDR2 SYDVKM come from the germline V gene. This CDR3 is CASSWTGDANYGYTF.

This rearrangement joins TRBV7-9 to TRBJ2-5. Germline V gives CDR1 SEHNR, CDR2 FQNEAQ (reference sequence). The CDR3 length is 15 residues. CDR3 region: CASSPLSGRQETQYF.

This chain joins TRBV4-3 and TRBJ1-2. The CDR3 sequence is 12 residues long. Germline assignment: CDR1 LGHNA and CDR2 YSLEER. CDR3 sequence reads: CASSQVGYGYTF.

The rearrangement joins TRBV5-1 to TRBJ2-2. This CDR3 is built from 13 residues. Germline V gives CDR1 SGHRS, CDR2 YFSETQ. CDR3 residues: CASSTITTGELFF.

V usage is TRBV6-1 and J usage is TRBJ2-3; without DNA, the TCRdb call of TRBD2 cannot be checked. The germline CDR1 and CDR2 sequences are MNHNS and SASEGT. This CDR3 contains 18 residues. CDR3: CASSPGTTISPRTDTQYF.